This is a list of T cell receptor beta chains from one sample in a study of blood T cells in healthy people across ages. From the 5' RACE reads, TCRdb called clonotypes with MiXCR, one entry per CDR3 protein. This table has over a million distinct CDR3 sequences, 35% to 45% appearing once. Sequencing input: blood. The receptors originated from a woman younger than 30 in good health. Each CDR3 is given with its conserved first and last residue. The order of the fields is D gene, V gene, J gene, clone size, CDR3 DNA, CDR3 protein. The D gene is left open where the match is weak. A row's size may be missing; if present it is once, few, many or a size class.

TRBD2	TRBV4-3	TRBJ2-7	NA	TGCGCCAGCAGCCAAGATGGGGGGGATCCCTACGAGCAGTACTTC	CASSQDGGDPYEQYF
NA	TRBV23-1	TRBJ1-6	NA	TGCGCCAAACTCCATTCACCCCTCCACTTT	CAKLHSPLHF
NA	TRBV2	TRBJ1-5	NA	TGTGCCAGCAGTGACCTTGGTATGGCACAGCCCCAGCATTTT	CASSDLGMAQPQHF
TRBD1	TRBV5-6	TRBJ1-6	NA	TGTGTCAGCAGCTACGGGACAGACTCACCCCTCCACTTT	CVSSYGTDSPLHF
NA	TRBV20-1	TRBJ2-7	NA	TGCAGTGCGAGACCACGACCCGGCGAGCAGTACTTC	CSARPRPGEQYF
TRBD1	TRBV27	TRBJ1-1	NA	TGTGCCAGCACCCCACACCGGGACAGGCAATTGGTGGGCACTGAAGCTTTCTTT	CASTPHRDRQLVGTEAFF
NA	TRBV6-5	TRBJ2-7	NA	TGTGCCAGCAGTTACCTAGCCACCCTCTCCTACAATGAGCAGTACTTC	CASSYLATLSYNEQYF
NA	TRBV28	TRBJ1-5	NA	TGTGCCAGCAGTTTGTACGGGCCGTGGAGCAATCAGCCCCAGCATTTT	CASSLYGPWSNQPQHF
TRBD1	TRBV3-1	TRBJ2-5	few	TGTGCCAGCAGCCCGCCGGGACAGGGTTGGGAGCAGTACTTC	CASSPPGQGWEQYF
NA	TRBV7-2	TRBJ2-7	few	TGTGCCAGCAGCACAACCGGGACAACGACCTACGAGCAGTACTTC	CASSTTGTTTYEQYF
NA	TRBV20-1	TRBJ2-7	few	TGCAGTGCTAGTCGGGACCGTGAGATTTACGAGCAGTACTTC	CSASRDREIYEQYF
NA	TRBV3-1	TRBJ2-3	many	TGTGCCAGCAGCCAAGAACGAGATACGCAGTATTTT	CASSQERDTQYF
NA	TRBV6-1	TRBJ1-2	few	TGTGCCAGCAGTAATCCCTTCCCGGAGGGGTTAGAATATGGCTACACCTTC	CASSNPFPEGLEYGYTF
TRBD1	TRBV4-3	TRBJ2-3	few	TGCGCCAGCAGCGGGACAGGGGCAAAAACATGGGGCACAGATACGCAGTATTTT	CASSGTGAKTWGTDTQYF
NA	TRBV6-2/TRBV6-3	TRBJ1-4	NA	TGTGCCAGCAGAGGCCTGGAAGAAAAACTGTTTTTT	CASRGLEEKLFF
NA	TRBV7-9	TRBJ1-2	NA	TGTGCCAGCAGCCCCGACGGGCATGGCTACACCTTC	CASSPDGHGYTF
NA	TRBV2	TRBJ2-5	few	TGTGCCAGCCTGCCGCGGTTTTTAGAGACCCAGTACTTC	CASLPRFLETQYF
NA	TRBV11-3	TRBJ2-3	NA	TGTGCCAGCAGCCATCGGGAGACAGCCGATACGCAGTATTTT	CASSHRETADTQYF
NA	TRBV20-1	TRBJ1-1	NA	TGCAGTGCTACCTCGATCCCTGAAGCTTTCTTT	CSATSIPEAFF
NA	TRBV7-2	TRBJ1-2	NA	TGTGCCAGCAGCCCCCGGGAGCCCTTCTATGGCTACACCTTC	CASSPREPFYGYTF
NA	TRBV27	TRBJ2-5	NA	TGTGCCAGCAGTTTACGGTTCGCGAGGCAGCAGTACTTC	CASSLRFARQQYF
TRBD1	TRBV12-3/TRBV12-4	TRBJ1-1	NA	TGTGCCAGCAGTTTATTACAGGGGGGAAACACTGAAGCTTTCTTT	CASSLLQGGNTEAFF
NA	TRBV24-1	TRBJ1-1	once	TGTGCCACCAGTCGGGGGGCGCGAGCTTTCTTT	CATSRGARAFF
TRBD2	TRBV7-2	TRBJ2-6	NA	TGTGCCAGCAGCTTTCAGGCGGGGGGATCTGGGGCCAACGTCCTGACTTTC	CASSFQAGGSGANVLTF
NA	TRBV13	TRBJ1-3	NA	TGTGCCAGCAGCTTAGGCCCCAGAAAAGTAAACACCATATATTTT	CASSLGPRKVNTIYF
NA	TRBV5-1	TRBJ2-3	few	TGCGCCAGCAGCTCCCGGACAGCTTTCTTCACAGATACGCAGTATTTT	CASSSRTAFFTDTQYF
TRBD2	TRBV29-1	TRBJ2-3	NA	TGCAGCGTTGGGGCGGGAGCTGGCACAGATACGCAGTATTTT	CSVGAGAGTDTQYF
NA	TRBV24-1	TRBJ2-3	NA	TGTGCCGCCAGCCGCCCTCCGGCAGATACGCAGTATTTT	CAASRPPADTQYF
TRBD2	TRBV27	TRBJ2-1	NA	TGTGCCAGCAGTGCCGAGACTAGCGCAAACTCCTACAATGAGCAGTTCTTC	CASSAETSANSYNEQFF
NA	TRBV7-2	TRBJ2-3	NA	TGTGCCAGCAGCTTCGGTACAAGCTACACAGATACGCAGTATTTT	CASSFGTSYTDTQYF
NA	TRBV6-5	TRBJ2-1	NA	TGTGCCAGCACCCAAGGGAGTAATGCCTACAATGAGCAGTTCTTC	CASTQGSNAYNEQFF
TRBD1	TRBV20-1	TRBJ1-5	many	TGCAGTGCTAGAGTGGGACAGGGGGGTCAGCCCCAGCATTTT	CSARVGQGGQPQHF
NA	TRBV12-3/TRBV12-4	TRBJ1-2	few	TGTGCCAGCAGTTTATTTGGGGGGAACTATGGCTACACCTTC	CASSLFGGNYGYTF
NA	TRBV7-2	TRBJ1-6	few	TGTGCCAGCAGCTCACAGAACTATAATTCACCCCTCCACTTT	CASSSQNYNSPLHF
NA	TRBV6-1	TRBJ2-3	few	TGTGCCAGCAGCCGAACAGGGCTCCAAGATACGCAGTATTTT	CASSRTGLQDTQYF
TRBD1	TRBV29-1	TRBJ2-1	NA	TGCAGCACCGGACAGGGCAATGAGCAGTTCTTC	CSTGQGNEQFF
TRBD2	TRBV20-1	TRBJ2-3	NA	TGCAGTGCTGATCCTCCTTACTCGCGGGGGGGCAGAGCAACAGATACGCAGTATTTT	CSADPPYSRGGRATDTQYF
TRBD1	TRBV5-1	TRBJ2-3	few	TGCGCCAGCAGCCCGGACAGGATAAGCACAGATACGCAGTATTTT	CASSPDRISTDTQYF
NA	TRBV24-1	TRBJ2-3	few	TGTGCCACCAGTGATCCGAGGGATACGCAGTATTTT	CATSDPRDTQYF
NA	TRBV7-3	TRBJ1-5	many	TGTGCCAGCAGCGCCACTAGCAATCAGCCCCAGCATTTT	CASSATSNQPQHF
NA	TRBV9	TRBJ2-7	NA	TGTGCCAGCAGCGTTTCAGGGGCTTCCTACGAGCAGTACTTC	CASSVSGASYEQYF
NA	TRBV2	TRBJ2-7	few	TGTGCCAGCAGTGGCCTGAAAAACTCCTACGAGCAGTACTTC	CASSGLKNSYEQYF
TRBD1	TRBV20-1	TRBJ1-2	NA	TGCAGTGCTAGAGATCGGGACAGGGGATTTAACTATGGCTACACCTTC	CSARDRDRGFNYGYTF